The rows below give T cell receptor beta chains drawn from one sample of a study of OX40 agonist ivuxolimab in advanced cancers. This table comes from immunoSEQ multiplex PCR, and its TCRdb copy is limited to in-frame clones, with some not included. The sample carries about 110,000 clones, 90% recorded once. The sequences come from CD4+ or CD8+ T cells sorted from blood, collected in a trial of the OX40 agonist ivuxolimab. These receptors came from an adult with an advanced solid tumor such as melanoma, head and neck, liver or kidney cancer. The CDR3 runs from the conserved cysteine through the conserved F or W. A D gene is named only where the DNA matches it firmly. A row's size may be missing; if present it is once, few, many or a size class.

CDR3aa: CASSLSESTEAFF
CDR3nt: TGTGCCAGCAGCTTGTCAGAGAGCACTGAAGCTTTCTTT
abundance: .
j_gene: TRBJ1-1
v_gene: TRBV7-9
d_gene: .

CDR3aa: CATLGSSYNSPLHF
CDR3nt: TGCGCCACCCTAGGGAGCTCCTATAATTCACCCCTCCACTTT
abundance: .
j_gene: TRBJ1-6
v_gene: TRBV10-2
d_gene: .

CDR3aa: CAWRTTGDTQYF
CDR3nt: TGTGCCTGGAGAACGACAGGGGATACGCAGTATTTT
abundance: .
j_gene: TRBJ2-3
v_gene: TRBV30
d_gene: TRBD1

CDR3aa: CASIPGGGLYTGELFF
CDR3nt: TGTGCCAGCATCCCGGGAGGAGGTCTGTACACCGGGGAGCTGTTTTTT
abundance: once
j_gene: TRBJ2-2
v_gene: TRBV7-9
d_gene: TRBD2

CDR3aa: CASSQVTFTYSPLHF
CDR3nt: TGTGCCAGCAGTCAGGTCACCTTTACATACTCACCCCTCCACTTT
abundance: .
j_gene: TRBJ1-6
v_gene: TRBV27
d_gene: .

CDR3aa: CASKETSGGAEFF
CDR3nt: TGTGCCAGCAAGGAGACTAGCGGGGGGGCTGAGTTCTTC
abundance: .
j_gene: TRBJ2-1
v_gene: TRBV2
d_gene: TRBD2

CDR3aa: CASSSNVRNNSPLHF
CDR3nt: TGTGCCAGCAGTTCAAACGTCCGAAATAATTCACCCCTCCACTTT
abundance: .
j_gene: TRBJ1-6
v_gene: TRBV7-2
d_gene: .

CDR3aa: CASSRQGQETQYF
CDR3nt: TGTGCCAGCAGCAGACAGGGGCAAGAGACCCAGTACTTC
abundance: .
j_gene: TRBJ2-5
v_gene: TRBV5-6
d_gene: TRBD1

CDR3aa: CAISESTLNSYEQYF
CDR3nt: TGTGCCATCAGTGAGTCGACTCTCAATTCCTACGAGCAGTACTTC
abundance: .
j_gene: TRBJ2-7
v_gene: TRBV10-3
d_gene: .

CDR3aa: CASTFDRVGSETQYF
CDR3nt: TGTGCCAGCACCTTCGACAGGGTAGGGTCTGAGACCCAGTACTTC
abundance: .
j_gene: TRBJ2-5
v_gene: TRBV6-1
d_gene: TRBD1

CDR3aa: CAWKGPGHTIYF
CDR3nt: TGTGCCTGGAAGGGACCTGGTCACACCATATATTTT
abundance: .
j_gene: TRBJ1-3
v_gene: TRBV30
d_gene: .

CDR3aa: CASSPSTANTEAFF
CDR3nt: TGCGCCAGCAGCCCCTCGACAGCGAACACTGAAGCTTTCTTT
abundance: .
j_gene: TRBJ1-1
v_gene: TRBV4-3
d_gene: .

CDR3aa: CASSLPWRGGYEQYF
CDR3nt: TGTGCCAGCAGCTTACCTTGGCGGGGGGGCTACGAGCAGTACTTC
abundance: .
j_gene: TRBJ2-7
v_gene: TRBV7-2
d_gene: TRBD2

CDR3aa: CSVKQSGSYNSPLHF
CDR3nt: TGCAGCGTTAAACAATCGGGGTCCTATAATTCACCCCTCCACTTT
abundance: .
j_gene: TRBJ1-6
v_gene: TRBV29-1
d_gene: .

CDR3aa: CASSLNKNEQFF
CDR3nt: TGCGCCAGCAGCTTGAATAAGAATGAGCAGTTCTTC
abundance: .
j_gene: TRBJ2-1
v_gene: TRBV5-1
d_gene: .

CDR3aa: CASSPLPGQGKSSGNTIYF
CDR3nt: TGTGCCAGCAGCCCCTTACCGGGACAGGGAAAGAGCTCTGGAAACACCATATATTTT
abundance: .
j_gene: TRBJ1-3
v_gene: TRBV7-9
d_gene: TRBD1

CDR3aa: CASSLSGGGWYGYTF
CDR3nt: TGTGCCAGCAGTTTATCAGGAGGGGGCTGGTATGGCTACACCTTC
abundance: .
j_gene: TRBJ1-2
v_gene: TRBV27
d_gene: TRBD1

CDR3aa: CASSPGQTRDTEAFF
CDR3nt: TGTGCCAGCTCACCGGGGCAAACACGAGACACTGAAGCTTTCTTT
abundance: .
j_gene: TRBJ1-1
v_gene: TRBV18
d_gene: .

CDR3aa: CASSLNRGVQETQYF
CDR3nt: TGCGCCAGCAGCCTGAACCGAGGGGTACAAGAGACCCAGTACTTC
abundance: .
j_gene: TRBJ2-5
v_gene: TRBV4-1
d_gene: .

CDR3aa: CASSLRRTSGGYTDTQYF
CDR3nt: TGTGCCAGCAGTTTAAGGCGGACTAGCGGGGGGTACACAGATACGCAGTATTTT
abundance: once
j_gene: TRBJ2-3
v_gene: TRBV27
d_gene: TRBD2

CDR3aa: CASSFSGWETQYF
CDR3nt: TGTGCCAGCAGTTTTTCAGGGTGGGAGACCCAGTACTTC
abundance: .
j_gene: TRBJ2-5
v_gene: TRBV6-1
d_gene: .

CDR3aa: CASSPGMDPSYEQYF
CDR3nt: TGTGCCAGCAGCCCCGGGATGGATCCCTCCTACGAGCAGTACTTC
abundance: .
j_gene: TRBJ2-7
v_gene: TRBV7-2
d_gene: .

CDR3aa: CASSLEGLGYQETQYF
CDR3nt: TGCGCCAGCAGCCTGGAGGGGTTGGGGTACCAAGAGACCCAGTACTTC
abundance: .
j_gene: TRBJ2-5
v_gene: TRBV5-1
d_gene: .

CDR3aa: CASRTSGGYETQYF
CDR3nt: TGTGCCAGCAGGACTAGCGGGGGGTATGAGACCCAGTACTTC
abundance: .
j_gene: TRBJ2-5
v_gene: TRBV6-1
d_gene: TRBD2

CDR3aa: CASSPGVQVAEAFF
CDR3nt: TGTGCCAGCAGCCCGGGCGTCCAAGTCGCTGAAGCTTTCTTT
abundance: .
j_gene: TRBJ1-1
v_gene: TRBV13
d_gene: .

CDR3aa: CASSDMLAGATYEQYF
CDR3nt: TGTGCCAGCTCAGACATGCTTGCAGGGGCCACCTACGAGCAGTACTTC
abundance: once
j_gene: TRBJ2-7
v_gene: TRBV18
d_gene: .

CDR3aa: CAITPGSVMNTEAFF
CDR3nt: TGTGCCATCACCCCCGGCTCAGTCATGAACACTGAAGCTTTCTTT
abundance: .
j_gene: TRBJ1-1
v_gene: TRBV10-3
d_gene: .

CDR3aa: CASSPDRRAGWVKQATNEKLFF
CDR3nt: TGTGCCAGCTCACCAGACCGCCGGGCAGGGTGGGTGAAACAAGCAACTAATGAAAAACTGTTTTTT
abundance: few
j_gene: TRBJ1-4
v_gene: TRBV18
d_gene: .

CDR3aa: CASSIGMNQPQHF
CDR3nt: TGTGCCAGCAGTATTGGGATGAATCAGCCCCAGCATTTT
abundance: .
j_gene: TRBJ1-5
v_gene: TRBV28
d_gene: .

CDR3aa: CASSLGQGVAYEQYF
CDR3nt: TGTGCCAGCAGCTTAGGACAGGGTGTCGCTTACGAGCAGTACTTC
abundance: .
j_gene: TRBJ2-7
v_gene: TRBV7-2
d_gene: TRBD1